These 26 T cell receptor beta chains came from one sample sequenced in a study of blood T cell repertoires in COVID-19. The table came from immunoSEQ multiplex PCR; TCRdb's copy has only in-frame clones and leaves some out. The table lists roughly 200,000 clones, less than 95% of them singletons. Sequenced sample: peripheral blood. The receptors here all came from a man younger than 40 with COVID-19, enrolled during active disease.

The chain couples TRBV28 to TRBJ1-2, with 8 nucleotides matching TRBD1. Germline loops: CDR1 MDHEN, CDR2 SYDVKM. The length of the CDR3 is 14 residues. The V segment lost 6 bases and the J segment 7 bases; nucleotides outside the gene matches: 10. CDR3 region: CASRNDRGARGYTF. The CDR3 DNA sequence: TGTGCCAGCAGGAACGACAGGGGCGCCCGTGGCTACACCTTC.

The V gene is TRBV30, the J gene TRBJ1-1, with D possibly being TRBD1 (6 bases). The CDR3 has 15 amino acids. Trimming cost V 3 bases and J 6 bases, with 20 bases left between them. Germline CDR1 is GTSNPN and CDR2 is SVGIG (reference sequence). The CDR3 DNA is TGTGCCTGGAGGGGTATTGGACAGCCAAAACCTGAAGCTTTCTTT. Protein sequence: CAWRGIGQPKPEAFF. Looking up the rest from reference TRBV30 and TRBJ1-1 gives the full variable domain: SQTIHQWPATLVQPVGSPLSLECTVEGTSNPNLYWYRQAAGRGLQLLFYSVGIGQISSEVPQNLSASRPQDRQFILSSKKLLLSDSGFYLCAWRGIGQPKPEAFFGQGTRLTVV.

This chain joins TRBV7-9 and TRBJ2-7; no clear D. The CDR3 is made up of 14 amino acids. Trimming took 6 bases from V and 5 from J, leaving 17 bases between them. Per the germline V gene, CDR1 is SEHNR and CDR2 is FQNEAQ (reference sequence). CDR3 in DNA: TGTGCCAGCAGTGCGCAAAGTAATGCCCACGAGCAGTACTTC. Translation gives CASSAQSNAHEQYF. Together with reference TRBV7-9 and TRBJ2-7, the CDR3 gives the full variable domain: DTGVSQNPRHKITKRGQNVTFRCDPISEHNRLYWYRQTLGQGPEFLTYFQNEAQLEKSRLLSDRFSAERPKGSFSTLEIQRTEQGDSAMYLCASSAQSNAHEQYFGPGTRLTVT.

The chain couples TRBV6-6 to TRBJ2-2; 8 bases map to TRBD1. Germline-derived CDR1 and CDR2 are MNHNY and SVGAGI (reference sequence). The CDR3 is 15 amino acids. The trim removed 6 bases at V and 4 bases at J, leaving 7 bases unmatched. CDR3 nucleotides: TGTGCCAGCAGAATTGACAGGGGAAGCACCGGGGAGCTGTTTTTT. It encodes CASRIDRGSTGELFF.

This rearrangement joins TRBV9 to TRBJ1-5; no firm D call. Germline loops: CDR1 SGDLS, CDR2 YYNGEE. The germline V and J ends were trimmed by 0 bases and 4 bases, with 11 bases remaining between them. The CDR3 loop spans 15 amino acids. The CDR3 DNA reads as TGTGCCAGCAGCGTAGGGTGGGCGGGGAATCAGCCCCAGCATTTT. It encodes CASSVGWAGNQPQHF.

V gene TRBV11-2 combines with J gene TRBJ1-1; D gene unclear. The CDR3 spans 15 residues. Germline assignment: CDR1 SGHAT and CDR2 FQNNGV. Trimming left V 3 bases short and J 0 bases short, with 11 bases between. The CDR3 is CASSFGVRMNTEAFF. CDR3 nucleotide sequence: TGTGCCAGCAGCTTTGGTGTCAGGATGAACACTGAAGCTTTCTTT. Drawing the rest from reference TRBV11-2 and TRBJ1-1, the complete variable domain is EAGVAQSPRYKIIEKRQSVAFWCNPISGHATLYWYQQILGQGPKLLIQFQNNGVVDDSQLPKDRFSAERLKGVDSTLKIQPAKLEDSAVYLCASSFGVRMNTEAFFGQGTRLTVV.

The J gene is TRBJ1-1, the V gene TRBV6-5, with 7 bases lining up with TRBD1. This CDR3 region has 14 residues. Trimming removed 7 bases from V and 5 bases from J; junction bases left unmatched: 10. Looked up from germline, CDR1 is MNHEY and CDR2 is SVGAGI. The DNA for the CDR3 is TGTGCCAGCACACCGCAGGGGGGCATGACTGAAGCTTTCTTT. Protein: CASTPQGGMTEAFF.

CDR3 sequence: CASSVQGARTEAFF. DNA for the CDR3: TGCGCCAGCAGCGTCCAGGGGGCCAGGACTGAAGCTTTCTTT. V is TRBV5-1 and J is TRBJ1-1, with 8 bases lining up with TRBD1. The CDR3 consists of 14 residues. Per germline, CDR1 SGHRS and CDR2 YFSETQ. Trimming cost V 4 bases and J 5 bases; bases outside gene matches: 7.

This clone has just one count. The chain is built from TRBV7-3 and TRBJ2-2; weak D call: TRBD1 (6 bases). The CDR3 covers 14 residues. Germline V gives CDR1 SGHTA, CDR2 FQGTGA. The V end was cut by 5 bases, the J end by 6 bases, with 13 bases between. This chain's CDR3 is CASSPTTGSGELFF. As DNA, the CDR3 is TGTGCCAGCAGCCCTACCACAGGGTCCGGGGAGCTGTTTTTT.

The chain is built from TRBV7-9 and TRBJ1-1; D remains ambiguous. Trimming pared 1 base from V and 8 bases from J, leaving 8 bases between. This CDR3 spans 12 amino acids. The germline CDR1 and CDR2 sequences are SEHNR and FQNEAQ (reference sequence). CDR3 region: CASSLEGSEAFF. The CDR3 nucleotides read TGTGCCAGCAGCTTAGAAGGGAGCGAAGCTTTCTTT.

The chain joins TRBV5-4 to TRBJ1-1; 9 bases map to TRBD1. Germline lookup yields CDR1 SGHNT and CDR2 YYREEE (reference sequence). After removal of 2 bases from V and 1 base from J, the junction contained 3 bases not matched to a gene. The CDR3 has 15 residues. In DNA form, the CDR3 reads TGTGCCAGCAGCTTCGGACAGGGGCCGAACACTGAAGCTTTCTTT. It is translated as CASSFGQGPNTEAFF.

The rearrangement links TRBV5-6 to TRBJ1-2, with a tentative D call TRBD1 (6 bases). The CDR3 runs to 14 residues. The germline V and J ends were trimmed by 4 bases and 7 bases, with 17 bases remaining between them. CDR1 and CDR2 from the germline V gene are SGHDT and YYEEEE. CDR3 sequence reads: CASSPEGVRGGYTF. CDR3 sequence (DNA): TGTGCCAGCAGCCCCGAGGGGGTCCGGGGTGGCTACACCTTC.

This chain uses TRBV2 with TRBJ2-5; 7 nucleotides match TRBD1. Germline CDR1 reads SNHLY; CDR2 reads FYNNEI. V lost 4 bases, J lost 2 bases, and 4 bases stayed unmatched. This CDR3 has 14 residues. CDR3 in DNA: TGTGCCAGCAGTGCCGGGACAGCTCAAGAGACCCAGTACTTC. This sequence encodes CASSAGTAQETQYF.

This chain joins TRBV4-1 and TRBJ1-1; D is unclear. Germline values: CDR1 MGHRA, CDR2 YSYEKL. This CDR3 spans 15 amino acids. The germline V and J ends were trimmed by 4 bases and 3 bases, with 15 bases remaining between them. In DNA form, the CDR3 reads TGCGCCAGCAGCCCCCATGGGCAGCGGCACACTGAAGCTTTCTTT. It specifies CASSPHGQRHTEAFF.

This chain joins TRBV4-1 and TRBJ2-6; possible D gene TRBD2, 6 bases. Per the germline V gene, CDR1 is MGHRA and CDR2 is YSYEKL. V was trimmed by 0 bases and J by 4 bases, leaving 19 bases between them. The CDR3 runs to 19 residues. As DNA, the CDR3 is TGCGCCAGCAGCCAAGACCCGGGACTCCCCGTGGGGGGGGCCAACGTCCTGACTTTC. This encodes CASSQDPGLPVGGANVLTF.

The count of this clone is one. V usage is TRBV5-1 and J usage is TRBJ2-3, with D possibly matching TRBD2 (5 bases). Germline loops: CDR1 SGHRS, CDR2 YFSETQ. The CDR3 covers 14 residues. V lost 4 bases, J lost 1 base, and 10 bases lay in between. The CDR3 protein is CASSREPGTDTQYF. The CDR3 region has the DNA TGCGCCAGCAGCCGGGAACCGGGCACAGATACGCAGTATTTT.

The gene calls are TRBV30 and TRBJ2-5; weak D call: TRBD2 (5 bases). The germline CDR1 and CDR2 sequences are GTSNPN and SVGIG (reference sequence). Trimming pared 6 bases from V and 4 bases from J, leaving 18 bases between. There are 14 residues in the CDR3. CDR3 amino acids: CACHQVASTETQYF. CDR3 sequence (DNA): TGTGCCTGCCACCAGGTAGCGTCGACAGAGACCCAGTACTTC.

This chain uses TRBV19 with TRBJ1-5, with a weak D call TRBD1 (5 bases). This CDR3 spans 16 amino acids. In germline, CDR1 is LNHDA, CDR2 SQIVND (reference sequence). V was trimmed by 6 bases and J by 4 bases, leaving 19 bases between them. Here the CDR3 reads CASRLDRGIENQPQHF. In DNA form, the CDR3 reads TGTGCCAGTAGATTGGATCGGGGGATAGAGAATCAGCCCCAGCATTTT.

The CDR3 loop is CASSQPLSTRQAGEKLFF. As DNA, the CDR3 is TGCGCCAGCAGCCAACCCCTATCAACCCGACAGGCCGGGGAAAAACTGTTTTTT. The chain combines TRBV4-1 with TRBJ1-4; perhaps TRBD1 as D (6 bases). V lost 2 bases, J lost 8 bases, and 24 bases lay in between. Per germline, CDR1 MGHRA and CDR2 YSYEKL. This CDR3 spans 18 amino acids.

The genes are TRBV6-1 and TRBJ1-3; the D is unclear. The CDR3 loop spans 15 amino acids. The V gene lost 0 bases and the J gene lost 0 bases, with 6 bases spanning the gap. Looked up from germline, CDR1 is MNHNS and CDR2 is SASEGT. The CDR3 loop reads CASSEAKSSGNTIYF. The CDR3 nucleotides read TGTGCCAGCAGTGAAGCGAAGAGCTCTGGAAACACCATATATTTT.

J is TRBJ1-5 and V is TRBV6-1, with D unresolved. In germline, CDR1 is MNHNS, CDR2 SASEGT. The V end was cut by 0 bases, the J end by 1 base, with 7 bases between. The CDR3 spans 15 residues. The CDR3 spells CASSEAAASNQPQHF. CDR3 nucleotide sequence: TGTGCCAGCAGTGAAGCAGCGGCCAGCAATCAGCCCCAGCATTTT.

The chain uses TRBV10-3 and TRBJ1-2, with TRBD1 as a possible D gene (6 bases). Trimming cost V 10 bases and J 5 bases, with 20 bases left between them. Per germline, CDR1 ENHRY and CDR2 SYGVKD. The CDR3 covers 14 residues. CDR3 sequence reads: CATRTGSDLYGYTF. CDR3 nucleotides: TGTGCCACTAGAACAGGGAGCGACCTGTATGGCTACACCTTC.

The chain employs TRBV12-5 and TRBJ2-5; D gene unclear. Germline V gives CDR1 LGHNT, CDR2 FRNRAP. The CDR3 is 13 residues long. V was pared by 2 bases and J by 5 bases, with 9 bases between. CDR3 sequence: CASGLLQVETQYF. The CDR3, as DNA: TGTGCTAGTGGTTTGCTTCAGGTGGAGACCCAGTACTTC.

This chain uses TRBV5-6 with TRBJ1-1; possible D gene TRBD1, 6 bases. The CDR3 spans 12 residues. Per the germline V gene, CDR1 is SGHDT and CDR2 is YYEEEE. V was shortened by 6 bases and J by 10 bases, with 16 bases between the two germline ends. CDR3 in amino acids: CASTLATGRAFF. CDR3 nucleotide sequence: TGTGCCAGCACCCTTGCGACAGGACGAGCTTTCTTT.

The V call is TRBV13, the J call TRBJ2-7, with TRBD2 matching over 7 bases. The CDR3 is 15 amino acids. Germline CDR1 and CDR2: PRHDT and FYEKMQ (reference sequence). Trimming removed 10 bases from V and 6 bases from J; junction bases left unmatched: 18. This chain's CDR3 is CATESRGEYTSEQYF. In DNA, the CDR3 is TGTGCCACCGAATCACGGGGGGAATATACAAGCGAGCAGTACTTC.

V usage is TRBV30 and J usage is TRBJ1-5; tentatively, D is TRBD1 (6 bases). The CDR3 covers 15 residues. The V end was cut by 2 bases, the J end by 9 bases, with 20 bases between. The germline V gene encodes CDR1 GTSNPN and CDR2 SVGIG (reference sequence). CDR3: CAWSRGTTKSGPQHF. In nucleotides, the CDR3 is TGTGCCTGGAGTAGGGGGACCACTAAAAGTGGGCCCCAGCATTTT.